One and the same sample provided the 32 T cell receptor beta chains below, sequenced in a study of T cells after yellow fever vaccination (dated by TCRdb to between 2018 and 2020). The library was built by means of 5' RACE. The data were produced on an Illumina HiSeq 2500. TCRdb reprocessing: public reads trimmed at Q25 with fastp, clones called with MiXCR, in-frame beta chains kept. Each record represents a unique CDR3 protein, reported with the most common genes and DNA among its rows. This sample is represented by around 400,000 distinct CDR3 sequences; 11% of them were singletons. The top ten clones comprise about 17% of the sample. What this sample's treatment or condition label stands for: live attenuated yellow fever vaccine strain. The material sequenced was PBMCs, taken on the day of the first yellow fever vaccination. These receptors were taken from a man aged 18-30 years who received the YFV17D yellow fever vaccine.

A few counts support this clonotype. The gene calls are TRBV7-9 and TRBJ2-1; 10 bases line up with TRBD2. Germline V gene data show CDR1 as SEHNR and CDR2 as FQNEAQ (reference sequence). V dropped 1 base and J dropped 10; count of bases not matched to a gene: 4. There are 14 residues in the CDR3. This CDR3 reads CASSLVLAGTEQFF. CDR3 in DNA: TGTGCCAGCAGCTTAGTACTAGCGGGGACCGAGCAGTTCTTC.

This clonotype was seen more than once but under ten times. J is TRBJ2-3 and V is TRBV7-2, with D perhaps TRBD1 (6 bases). In germline, CDR1 is SGHTA, CDR2 FQGNSA. Deletions cut 2 bases from V and 8 bases from J, with 20 bases between. This CDR3 is 16 amino acids long. The CDR3 reads CASSLLVGTRGPTQYF. CDR3 nucleotides: TGTGCCAGCAGCTTATTGGTAGGGACAAGGGGCCCTACGCAGTATTTT. Complete variable domain (other parts from reference TRBV7-2 and TRBJ2-3): GAGVSQSPSNKVTEKGKDVELRCDPISGHTALYWYRQSLGQGLEFLIYFQGNSAPDKSGLPSDRFSAERTGGSVSTLTIQRTQQEDSAVYLCASSLLVGTRGPTQYFGPGTRLTVL.

The gene calls are TRBV28 and TRBJ1-6; unclear D gene. Per germline, CDR1 MDHEN and CDR2 SYDVKM. There are 13 residues in the CDR3. V was pared by 6 bases and J by 7 bases, with 10 bases between. CDR3 sequence reads: CASSRQVNSPLHF. The CDR3, as DNA: TGTGCCAGCAGCCGGCAGGTCAATTCACCCCTCCACTTT.

This clonotype was recorded many times. The germline gene is not matched at one end of the junction; a read error may be the cause. V and J are TRBV7-2 and TRBJ2-2; maybe TRBD1 (7 bases). CDR3 length: 14 residues. Germline V gene lookup returns CDR1 SGHTA and CDR2 FQGNSA. This CDR3 is CASSYGGTDGKLFF. The CDR3 DNA reads TGTGCCAGCAGCTATGGGGGGACAGACGGGAAGCTGTTTTTT. Filled out from reference TRBV7-2 and TRBJ2-2, the complete variable domain reads GAGVSQSPSNKVTEKGKDVELRCDPISGHTALYWYRQSLGQGLEFLIYFQGNSAPDKSGLPSDRFSAERTGGSVSTLTIQRTQQEDSAVYLCASSYGGTDGKLFFGEGSRLTVL.

This clonotype has a handful of counts. The CDR3 loop is CASSDYSYEQYF. CDR3 bases: TGTGCCAGCTCGGATTATTCCTACGAGCAGTACTTC. The chain employs TRBV5-6 and TRBJ2-7; no firm D call. Germline assignment: CDR1 SGHDT and CDR2 YYEEEE. CDR3 length: 12 residues. V lost 7 bases, J lost 1 base, and 9 bases lay in between. Full variable domain (remainder filled in from reference TRBV5-6 and TRBJ2-7): DAGVTQSPTHLIKTRGQQVTLRCSPKSGHDTVSWYQQALGQGPQFIFQYYEEEERQRGNFPDRFSGHQFPNYSSELNVNALLLGDSALYLCASSDYSYEQYFGPGTRLTVT.

The gene calls are TRBV5-1 and TRBJ2-3; D is ambiguous. The ends were cut back, 0 bases at V and 5 bases at J, with 7 bases in the middle. The CDR3 runs to 13 residues. Germline assignment: CDR1 SGHRS and CDR2 YFSETQ. The CDR3 region is CASSLESLDTQYF. As DNA, the CDR3 is TGCGCCAGCAGCTTGGAGAGCCTAGATACGCAGTATTTT.

This clonotype was seen more than once but under ten times. This chain uses TRBV7-2 with TRBJ2-5; D gene uncertain. This CDR3 contains 13 residues. Germline CDR1 SGHTA, CDR2 FQGNSA. With 1 base removed from V and 6 bases from J, the gap between germline ends came to 9 bases. CDR3 region: CASSLDGPQTQYF. The CDR3 region has the DNA TGTGCCAGCAGCTTAGACGGGCCCCAGACCCAGTACTTC.

CDR3 nucleotide sequence: TGCGCCAGCAGCTTATCCGGGACAGGAGATGATACGCAGTATTTT. Protein: CASSLSGTGDDTQYF. The V gene is TRBV5-1, the J gene TRBJ2-3; 8 bases align to TRBD1. Trimming cost V 2 bases and J 6 bases; bases outside gene matches: 8. The CDR3 length is 15 residues. Germline values: CDR1 SGHRS, CDR2 YFSETQ.

This clonotype was observed a few times. V and J are TRBV4-3 and TRBJ2-6, with D hard to call. Germline CDR1 is LGHNA and CDR2 is YSLEER. Trimming removed 0 bases from V and 1 base from J, with 7 bases in between. The CDR3 has 16 residues. The CDR3 sequence is CASSQDQRSGANVLTF. CDR3 in DNA: TGCGCCAGCAGCCAAGATCAGAGGTCTGGGGCCAACGTCCTGACTTTC.

There are a few counts of this clonotype. The chain joins TRBV19 to TRBJ2-5, with a weak D call TRBD2 (7 bases). V lost 5 bases to trimming and J lost 2 bases, with 21 bases between them. Germline V gene data show CDR1 as LNHDA and CDR2 as SQIVND (reference sequence). The CDR3 extends over 17 amino acids. In nucleotides, the CDR3 is TGTGCCAGTAGTGGCCTAGCGGCGGGGGCTATTCAAGAGACCCAGTACTTC. Its translation: CASSGLAAGAIQETQYF.

The J gene is TRBJ2-7, the V gene TRBV6-1; 7 bases fit TRBD1. The CDR3 runs 15 residues. V lost 6 bases to trimming and J lost 0 bases; unmatched junction nucleotides: 8. CDR1 and CDR2 from the germline V gene are MNHNS and SASEGT. The CDR3 sequence: CASRPGGRGSYEQYF. In nucleotides, the CDR3 is TGTGCCAGCAGGCCAGGGGGTCGGGGCTCCTACGAGCAGTACTTC.

This clonotype was detected a few times. The rearrangement uses TRBV4-2 and TRBJ1-1, with TRBD1 identical over 7 bases. This CDR3 is built from 15 residues. Germline assignment: CDR1 LGHNA and CDR2 YNFKEQ. The V segment lost 0 bases and the J segment 0 bases; nucleotides outside the gene matches: 1. The CDR3 spells CASSQEGQMNTEAFF. In DNA form, the CDR3 reads TGTGCCAGCAGCCAAGAGGGACAGATGAACACTGAAGCTTTCTTT.

The table lists this clonotype with a few counts. The chain combines TRBV19 with TRBJ2-1; D not certain. The germline V gene has CDR1 LNHDA and CDR2 SQIVND (reference sequence). The V and J ends lost 3 bases and 8 bases respectively, with 14 bases between them. The CDR3 contains 14 residues. Written as DNA, the CDR3 is TGTGCCAGTAGTATCCTGTCTAATGTCGATGAGCAGTTCTTC. Its translation is CASSILSNVDEQFF.

This clonotype has a handful of counts. V gene TRBV7-9 combines with J gene TRBJ2-5, with a possible D match to TRBD1 (5 bases). Germline V gives CDR1 SEHNR, CDR2 FQNEAQ (reference sequence). The CDR3 is made up of 14 amino acids. With 2 bases removed from V and 5 bases from J, the gap between germline ends came to 12 bases. The CDR3 sequence: CASSLNQGSETQYF. The CDR3, as DNA: TGTGCCAGCAGCTTAAATCAGGGTTCGGAGACCCAGTACTTC.

This clonotype was observed a few times. This chain links TRBV20-1 with TRBJ2-3, with TRBD2 as a possible D gene (5 bases). Germline V gene sequence: CDR1 DFQATT, CDR2 SNEGSKA (reference sequence). Deletions cut 1 base from V and 0 bases from J, with 14 bases between. This CDR3 contains 16 residues. The CDR3 DNA follows: TGCAGTGCTAGAGCACCTCGGAGCGGAAGCACAGATACGCAGTATTTT. Its protein is CSARAPRSGSTDTQYF.

This clonotype was counted a few times. The chain links TRBV6-1 to TRBJ2-5; tentatively, D is TRBD1 (5 bases). The CDR3 spans 13 residues. V was pared by 8 bases and J by 4 bases, with 14 bases between. Germline assignment: CDR1 MNHNS and CDR2 SASEGT. CDR3 region: CASAGHFGETQYF. The CDR3 nucleotides read TGTGCCAGCGCCGGACATTTTGGAGAGACCCAGTACTTC.

The chain links TRBV4-1 to TRBJ1-5, with TRBD1 identical over 9 bases. Germline V lookup: CDR1 MGHRA, CDR2 YSYEKL. The ends lost 3 bases at V and 4 bases at J; junction bases unmatched: 4. This CDR3 region has 15 residues. The CDR3 reads CASSHWTGDNQPQHF. The CDR3 bases are TGCGCCAGCAGCCACTGGACAGGGGATAATCAGCCCCAGCATTTT.

The chain employs TRBV15 and TRBJ1-4; D gene unclear. V gave up 6 bases and J gave up 0 bases, with 8 bases separating them. The CDR3 totals 14 residues. Per germline, CDR1 LNHNV and CDR2 YYDKDF (reference sequence). CDR3 protein: CATSVLATNEKLFF. The CDR3, as DNA: TGTGCCACCAGTGTCCTTGCAACTAATGAAAAACTGTTTTTT.

This clonotype turned up a few times. V is TRBV24-1 and J is TRBJ2-5; 7 bases align to TRBD2. In germline, CDR1 is KGHDR, CDR2 SFDVKD. The CDR3 runs to 15 residues. Losses at the gene ends were 5 bases for V and 1 base for J; bases not matched to a gene: 6. CDR3 nucleotide sequence: TGTGCCACCAGTGGAGGAGCGGGGTTCCAAGAGACCCAGTACTTC. Translated: CATSGGAGFQETQYF.

This chain connects TRBV27 to TRBJ1-1; no definite D call. V gave up 7 bases and J gave up 2 bases, with 14 bases separating them. This CDR3 contains 14 residues. Per the germline V gene, CDR1 is MNHEY and CDR2 is SMNVEV (reference sequence). The CDR3 DNA sequence: TGTGCCAGCATACCCCCCAGACCAAACACTGAAGCTTTCTTT. Residues: CASIPPRPNTEAFF.

In its sample, this clonotype was seen a few times. Here the CDR3 DNA reads TGTGCCAGCTCACCGAGGGGAGTGGCCGGGGTTGGCACAGATACGCAGTATTTT. It codes for CASSPRGVAGVGTDTQYF. V and J are TRBV18 and TRBJ2-3; D tentatively reads TRBD1 or TRBD2 (5 bases each). The ends were cut back, 3 bases at V and 1 base at J, with 20 bases in the middle. CDR3 length equals 18 residues. Germline V gene sequence: CDR1 KGHSH, CDR2 LQKENI.

The chain employs TRBV7-9 and TRBJ1-1, with TRBD1 as a possible D gene (5 bases). The V end lost 1 base, the J end lost 6 bases, and 9 bases lay between the germline ends. This CDR3 comprises 13 residues. Germline V gene data show CDR1 as SEHNR and CDR2 as FQNEAQ (reference sequence). The CDR3 DNA is TGTGCCAGCAGCTTAGTGGGGCGGTCTGAAGCTTTCTTT. Translated, it gives CASSLVGRSEAFF.

This clonotype was recorded a few times. V is TRBV7-8 and J is TRBJ2-1, with TRBD2 identical over 8 bases. J gave up 6 bases and V 2 bases, and 6 bases lay outside the gene matches. The CDR3 extends over 15 amino acids. CDR1 is SGHVS and CDR2 is FQNEAQ in the germline V gene. This chain's CDR3 is CASSLRGGRVNEQFF. In DNA, the CDR3 is TGTGCCAGCAGCTTACGGGGGGGGAGGGTCAATGAGCAGTTCTTC.

This clonotype has at least ten counts. The chain combines TRBV20-1 with TRBJ1-1; possibly TRBD1 for D (5 bases). This CDR3 is built from 13 residues. The V and J ends lost 1 base and 7 bases respectively, with 13 bases between them. CDR1 and CDR2 (germline): DFQATT, SNEGSKA (reference sequence). CDR3 in DNA: TGCAGTGCTAGAGCTCCAGCGGGACTTGAAGCTTTCTTT. Translation gives CSARAPAGLEAFF.

This rearrangement joins TRBV12-3 or TRBV12-4 to TRBJ2-5, with D hard to call. V was cut by 2 bases and J by 3 bases, with 10 bases left in between. The CDR3 loop spans 14 amino acids. The CDR3 DNA sequence: TGTGCCAGCAGTTTACGAGGACCAGAAGAGACCCAGTACTTC. Protein product: CASSLRGPEETQYF.

This sequence joins TRBV7-2 and TRBJ1-6; D is undetermined. Germline CDR1 SGHTA, CDR2 FQGNSA. CDR3 size: 12 residues. The V end lost 7 bases, the J end lost 10 bases, and 11 bases lay between the germline ends. The CDR3 spells CASTLPGSPLHF. The CDR3 DNA reads TGTGCCAGCACCCTCCCGGGCTCACCCCTCCACTTT. Filled out from reference TRBV7-2 and TRBJ1-6, the complete variable domain reads GAGVSQSPSNKVTEKGKDVELRCDPISGHTALYWYRQSLGQGLEFLIYFQGNSAPDKSGLPSDRFSAERTGGSVSTLTIQRTQQEDSAVYLCASTLPGSPLHFGNGTRLTVT.

The genes are TRBV10-2 and TRBJ2-1; no definite D call. The CDR3 has 12 amino acids. The germline V and J ends were trimmed by 4 bases and 7 bases, with 8 bases remaining between them. The germline CDR1 and CDR2 sequences are WSHSY and SAAADI. CDR3 loop: CASSGGTNEQFF. The CDR3 region has the DNA TGCGCCAGCAGTGGGGGTACGAATGAGCAGTTCTTC.

The sample holds many counts of this clonotype. The chain recombines TRBV20-1 with TRBJ1-1, with a weak D call TRBD1 (5 bases). The CDR3 loop spans 13 amino acids. Germline lookup yields CDR1 DFQATT and CDR2 SNEGSKA (reference sequence). Trimming took off 1 base at V and 5 bases at J, with 11 bases between the two ends. This CDR3 is CSARVNEGTEAFF. CDR3 DNA: TGCAGTGCTAGAGTGAACGAGGGGACTGAAGCTTTCTTT.

J is TRBJ2-1 and V is TRBV20-1; 13 bases match TRBD2. Germline CDR1 DFQATT, CDR2 SNEGSKA (reference sequence). CDR3 length: 18 residues. The trim removed 5 bases at V and 8 bases at J, leaving 18 bases unmatched. CDR3 sequence reads: CSAPEGQEGLAGIYEQFF. CDR3 bases: TGCAGTGCTCCCGAAGGGCAGGAGGGACTAGCGGGGATCTATGAGCAGTTCTTC.

The rearrangement uses TRBV7-9 and TRBJ1-1, with D unresolved. CDR1 is SEHNR and CDR2 is FQNEAQ in the germline V gene (reference sequence). V was shortened by 5 bases and J by 1 base, with 14 bases between the two germline ends. The length of the CDR3 is 15 residues. CDR3 amino acids: CASSQRSSGNTEAFF. CDR3 DNA: TGTGCCAGCAGCCAAAGGTCGTCAGGGAACACTGAAGCTTTCTTT.

The rearrangement joins TRBV10-3 to TRBJ2-7; 7 bases fit TRBD2. Trimming took 8 bases from V and 4 from J; bases not matched to a gene: 17. The V gene's germline CDR1 is ENHRY and CDR2 SYGVKD. The CDR3 covers 16 residues. The CDR3 sequence is CAIRRTSGETLYEQYF. The DNA of the CDR3 is TGTGCCATCCGCAGGACCAGCGGGGAAACCTTATACGAGCAGTACTTC.

This clonotype was counted a few times. This chain connects TRBV7-8 to TRBJ1-2; D is unresolved. The V end lost 0 bases, the J end lost 5 bases, and 7 bases lay between the germline ends. Germline V gene data show CDR1 as SGHVS and CDR2 as FQNEAQ. The CDR3 extends over 13 amino acids. CDR3 sequence (DNA): TGTGCCAGCAGCTTAGCGCCCGGTTATGGCTACACCTTC. Amino acid sequence: CASSLAPGYGYTF. Variable domain in full (rest from reference TRBV7-8 and TRBJ1-2): GAGVSQSPRYKVAKRGQDVALRCDPISGHVSLFWYQQALGQGPEFLTYFQNEAQLDKSGLPSDRFFAERPEGSVSTLKIQRTQQEDSAVYLCASSLAPGYGYTFGSGTRLTVV.